What follows are 15 T cell receptor beta chains derived from one specimen sequenced in a study of cytomegalovirus exposure and HLA in healthy donors (dated by TCRdb to about 2017). The protocol used for the library was the immunoSEQ multiplex PCR assay. In TCRdb, the immuneACCESS table is reduced to in-frame sequences with V and J assigned. These tables do not hold every clone; where another copy was compared, an unresolved V gene accounts for under half, and the others remain unexplained. For this sample there are 200,000 or so clones; roughly 88% appear just once. The ten largest clones represent roughly 12% of the sample. Sequenced material: PBMCs. The source of these receptors is a young woman in good health and CMV-seropositive.

The V and J genes are TRBV30 and TRBJ2-2; maybe TRBD1 (8 bases). Germline V gene data show CDR1 as GTSNPN and CDR2 as SVGIG (reference sequence). Trimming shortened V by 5 bases and J by 5 bases, and 24 bases separated the two germline ends. The CDR3 spans 17 residues. The CDR3 sequence is CAWGQGRAGARTGELFF. The CDR3 DNA sequence: TGTGCCTGGGGACAGGGTCGGGCGGGAGCACGTACCGGGGAGCTGTTTTTT.

The V and J genes are TRBV20-1 and TRBJ2-5; D is unresolved. Germline V gives CDR1 DFQATT, CDR2 SNEGSKA (reference sequence). This CDR3 spans 11 amino acids. Between the trimmed V and J ends, which lost 3 bases and 2 bases, there was a span of 4 bases. The DNA of the CDR3 is TGCAGTGCTAGCAGGCAAGAGACCCAGTACTTC. Translation gives CSASRQETQYF.

This clone came up a few times. The V call is TRBV11-2, the J call TRBJ2-7; 9 nucleotides align to TRBD1. Germline-derived CDR1 and CDR2 are SGHAT and FQNNGV. The CDR3 length is 13 residues. The trim removed 4 bases at V and 3 bases at J, leaving 1 base unmatched. In DNA form, the CDR3 reads TGTGCCAGCAGCTGGGGACAGGGCTACGAGCAGTACTTC. Translating it yields CASSWGQGYEQYF.

This chain joins TRBV18 and TRBJ2-5; D is ambiguous. Between the trimmed V and J ends, which lost 0 bases and 4 bases, there was a span of 12 bases. The germline V gene encodes CDR1 KGHSH and CDR2 LQKENI. The CDR3 consists of 15 residues. The CDR3 reads CASSPPYSTRETQYF. DNA for the CDR3: TGTGCCAGCTCACCACCTTACAGCACTCGAGAGACCCAGTACTTC.

The chain links TRBV11-2 to TRBJ2-7, with D maybe TRBD1 (6 bases). The CDR3 runs 13 residues. The V gene lost 2 bases and the J gene lost 6 bases, with 11 bases spanning the gap. Germline CDR1 is SGHAT and CDR2 is FQNNGV. The CDR3 region has the DNA TGTGCCAGCAGCTTATCACAGGGCGTCGAGCAGTACTTC. Translated: CASSLSQGVEQYF.

The V call is TRBV4-1, the J call TRBJ2-3; 11 nucleotides match TRBD2. Germline V gives CDR1 MGHRA, CDR2 YSYEKL. This CDR3 region has 17 residues. J lost 1 base, V lost 1 base, and 4 bases had no gene match. The CDR3 region is CASSQVAGGMGTDTQYF. CDR3 DNA: TGCGCCAGCAGCCAAGTAGCGGGAGGGATGGGCACAGATACGCAGTATTTT.

The chain uses TRBV7-9 and TRBJ2-6; D perhaps matches TRBD1 (5 bases). The CDR3 runs to 17 residues. V lost 5 bases and J lost 0, with 14 bases in between. Per germline, CDR1 SEHNR and CDR2 FQNEAQ (reference sequence). For the CDR3, the DNA is TGTGCCAGCAGCCAAGACAGTCCCATCTCTGGGGCCAACGTCCTGACTTTC. Encoded protein: CASSQDSPISGANVLTF.

V is TRBV30 and J is TRBJ1-3; weak D call: TRBD1 (5 bases). The germline V and J ends were trimmed by 0 bases and 0 bases, with 6 bases remaining between them. The CDR3 totals 14 residues. From germline, CDR1 is GTSNPN and CDR2 SVGIG (reference sequence). For the CDR3, the DNA is TGTGCCTGGAGTGTACAGGACTCTGGAAACACCATATATTTT. This gives the protein CAWSVQDSGNTIYF.

This clone appeared once. CDR3: CASSSSPGQRIHEQYF. The CDR3, as DNA: TGTGCCAGCAGCTCGTCTCCGGGACAACGGATCCACGAGCAGTACTTC. The chain carries TRBV7-2 and TRBJ2-7; possibly TRBD1 for D (6 bases). This CDR3 contains 16 residues. Germline V CDR1 and CDR2: SGHTA, FQGNSA. V gave up 4 bases and J gave up 5 bases, with 21 bases separating them.

The rearrangement joins TRBV20-1 to TRBJ2-2; D may be TRBD1 (6 bases). Germline V gene data show CDR1 as DFQATT and CDR2 as SNEGSKA (reference sequence). The CDR3 is 11 residues long. V lost 6 bases, J lost 8 bases, and 10 bases lay in between. The DNA for the CDR3 is TGCAGTGCGGGACACTTTGGGGAGCTGTTTTTT. Translation: CSAGHFGELFF.

This clone has only one observation. The rearrangement links TRBV7-9 to TRBJ2-7; 15 bases agree with TRBD2. The CDR3 is 16 residues long. V gave up 4 bases and J gave up 0 bases; unmatched junction bases: 1. Germline CDR1 is SEHNR and CDR2 is FQNEAQ (reference sequence). In nucleotides, the CDR3 is TGTGCCAGCAGCTGGGGACTAGCGGGAGGCTCCTACGAGCAGTACTTC. Its translation: CASSWGLAGGSYEQYF.

This chain joins TRBV19 and TRBJ1-4, with 7 nucleotides matching TRBD1. From germline, CDR1 is LNHDA and CDR2 SQIVND (reference sequence). The CDR3 sequence is 12 residues long. The trim removed 6 bases at V and 8 bases at J, leaving 3 bases unmatched. CDR3 amino acids: CASRGDSEKLFF. The DNA for the CDR3 is TGTGCCAGTAGGGGGGACAGCGAAAAACTGTTTTTT.

This chain connects TRBV27 to TRBJ2-1, with TRBD2 matching 7 bases. This CDR3 spans 17 amino acids. With 1 base clipped from V and 9 bases from J, the junction kept 15 bases outside the gene matches. Per germline, CDR1 MNHEY and CDR2 SMNVEV (reference sequence). CDR3 region: CASSLLGGGSFGGEQFF. CDR3 nucleotides: TGTGCCAGCAGTTTATTGGGGGGAGGGTCATTCGGAGGTGAGCAGTTCTTC.

This clone was seen a few times. The chain links TRBV19 to TRBJ1-1, with 8 nucleotides matching TRBD1. The CDR3 contains 14 residues. Germline-derived CDR1 and CDR2 are LNHDA and SQIVND (reference sequence). The J segment lost 1 base and the V segment lost 3 bases, leaving 1 base of the junction unmatched. In DNA, the CDR3 is TGTGCCAGTAGTATGCAGGGGGCGAACACTGAAGCTTTCTTT. Its translation: CASSMQGANTEAFF.

The table lists this clone with a count of one. The V and J genes are TRBV27 and TRBJ2-1; 8 bases line up with TRBD2. V dropped 5 bases and J dropped 7; count of bases not matched to a gene: 16. The CDR3 is made up of 17 amino acids. CDR1 is MNHEY and CDR2 is SMNVEV in the germline V gene (reference sequence). The CDR3 region has the DNA TGTGCCAGCAGTGCCTCTGGTAGCGGGATTATTGGGAATGAGCAGTTCTTC. It encodes CASSASGSGIIGNEQFF.